The rows below give T cell receptor beta chains drawn from one sample of a study of blood T cell repertoires in COVID-19. Assay: immunoSEQ multiplex PCR; the TCRdb copy retains only in-frame clones and omits some. The sample consists of 200,000 to 250,000 clones, roughly 88% of them appearing once. Sequencing input: peripheral blood. These receptor sequences come from a man aged 25 to 40 who had recovered from COVID-19. The CDR3 runs from the conserved cysteine through the conserved F or W. The D gene is left open where the match is weak. The listing skips clone size in some rows; elsewhere it reads once, few, many or a size class.

V	D	J	size	CDR3	DNA
TRBV5-6	NA	TRBJ2-6	NA	CASRLGANVLTF	TGTGCCAGCAGGCTAGGGGCCAACGTCCTGACTTTC
TRBV5-5	TRBD1	TRBJ1-4	NA	CASSLAGQGGEKLFF	TGTGCCAGCAGCTTGGCCGGACAGGGCGGTGAAAAACTGTTTTTT
TRBV3-1/TRBV3-2	TRBD1	TRBJ1-4	NA	CASSTTGGPNEKLFF	TGTGCCAGCAGCACTACAGGGGGCCCTAATGAAAAACTGTTTTTT
TRBV7-9	TRBD1	TRBJ1-2	NA	CASSFDARGPYGYTF	TGTGCCAGCAGCTTCGACGCCAGGGGGCCCTATGGCTACACCTTC
TRBV6-6	NA	TRBJ2-7	once	CASSYYSVSYEQYF	TGTGCCAGCAGTTACTATTCAGTCTCCTACGAGCAGTACTTC
TRBV5-1	NA	TRBJ1-2	NA	CASSPRVEPHGYTF	TGCGCCAGCAGCCCAAGAGTCGAGCCTCATGGCTACACCTTC
TRBV10-3	TRBD2	TRBJ2-1	NA	CAISLTSGGDNEQFF	TGTGCCATCAGCCTCACTAGCGGGGGGGATAATGAGCAGTTCTTC
TRBV9	NA	TRBJ2-3	NA	CASSVRGTTDTQYF	TGTGCCAGCAGCGTCAGGGGTACCACAGATACGCAGTATTTT
TRBV5-4	TRBD2	TRBJ2-5	NA	CASSPGLAGDVETQYF	TGTGCCAGCAGCCCGGGACTAGCGGGGGATGTGGAGACCCAGTACTTC
TRBV6-5	TRBD1	TRBJ1-5	NA	CASTGDRGYQPQHF	TGTGCCAGCACCGGGGACAGGGGATATCAGCCCCAGCATTTT
TRBV5-6	NA	TRBJ2-3	once	CASNEGLSTDTQYF	TGTGCCAGCAATGAGGGCTTAAGCACAGATACGCAGTATTTT
TRBV5-1	NA	TRBJ1-1	NA	CASSLGLGHLGFTEAFF	TGCGCCAGCAGCTTGGGATTGGGACACTTGGGGTTCACTGAAGCTTTCTTT
TRBV7-6	TRBD1	TRBJ1-4	NA	CASSSQGAREKLFF	TGTGCCAGCAGCTCACAGGGGGCGAGGGAAAAACTGTTTTTT
TRBV19	TRBD1	TRBJ2-7	NA	CASTKGQGGEQYF	TGTGCCAGCACAAAGGGACAGGGCGGCGAGCAGTACTTC
TRBV27	TRBD1	TRBJ1-2	NA	CASSLGTGGNGYTF	TGTGCCAGCAGTCTCGGGACAGGGGGCAACGGCTACACCTTC
TRBV4-1	TRBD1	TRBJ2-5	NA	CASSSGTDKETQYF	TGCGCCAGCAGCTCCGGGACAGATAAAGAGACCCAGTACTTC
TRBV29-1	NA	TRBJ1-4	NA	CSVEEGRINEKLFF	TGCAGCGTTGAAGAAGGCAGGATTAATGAAAAACTGTTTTTT
TRBV19	NA	TRBJ2-1	NA	CASSPQQGPYNEQFF	TGTGCCAGTAGTCCCCAACAGGGCCCCTACAATGAGCAGTTCTTC